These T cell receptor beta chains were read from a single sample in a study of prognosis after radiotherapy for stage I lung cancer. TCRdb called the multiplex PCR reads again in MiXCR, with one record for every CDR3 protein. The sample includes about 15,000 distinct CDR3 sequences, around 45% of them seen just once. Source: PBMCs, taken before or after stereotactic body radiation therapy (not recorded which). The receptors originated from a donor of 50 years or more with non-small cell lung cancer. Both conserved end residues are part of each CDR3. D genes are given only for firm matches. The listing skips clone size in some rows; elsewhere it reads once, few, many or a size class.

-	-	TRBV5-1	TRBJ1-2	TGCGCCAGCAGCTTGGAAAGGGGCGAGGGGTTTTATGGCTACACCTTC	CASSLERGEGFYGYTF
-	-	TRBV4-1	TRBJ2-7	TGCGACAGCAGACAAGTGGTGAACCCTAGGGGCTACGAGCAGTACTTC	CDSRQVVNPRGYEQYF
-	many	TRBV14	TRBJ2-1	TGTGCCAGCAGCCAAGGCAGCTCCTACAATGAGCAGTTCTTC	CASSQGSSYNEQFF
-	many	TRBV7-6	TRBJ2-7	TGTGCCAGCAGCTTGTCCTATTTAGGGGAGCAGTACTTC	CASSLSYLGEQYF
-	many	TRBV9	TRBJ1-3	TGTGCCAGCAGCCACGACCTTGGAAGGAACACCATATATTTT	CASSHDLGRNTIYF
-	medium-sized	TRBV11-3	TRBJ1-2	TGTGCCAGCAGCTCCACTTCCCAGGGGCCCGGGCGGGTTAACTATGGCTACACCTTC	CASSSTSQGPGRVNYGYTF
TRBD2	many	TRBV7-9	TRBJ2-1	TGTGCCAGCAGCTCCCTCGGGCGGGAGGGCCACAATGAGCAGTTCTTC	CASSSLGREGHNEQFF
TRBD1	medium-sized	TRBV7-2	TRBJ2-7	TGTGCCAGCAGCTTAGACAGGGGGCGCCTGTACGAGCAGTACTTC	CASSLDRGRLYEQYF
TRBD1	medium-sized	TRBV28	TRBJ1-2	TGTGCCAGCAGTTTATCGGGACAGAACTATGGCTACACCTTC	CASSLSGQNYGYTF
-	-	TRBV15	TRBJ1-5	TGTGACACCAGCAGAAAAAATGGGCCCCAGCACTTT	CDTSRKNGPQHF
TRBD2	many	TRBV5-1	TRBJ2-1	TGCGCCAGCAGCTATGTGGCGGGAGCCTCCTACAATGAGCAGTTCTTC	CASSYVAGASYNEQFF
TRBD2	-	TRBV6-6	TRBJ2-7	TGTGCCAGCAGTTACTCGAGGGTCCGGGAGGGCTACGAGCAGTACTTC	CASSYSRVREGYEQYF
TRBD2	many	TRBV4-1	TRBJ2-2	TGCGCCAGCAGCCACCCCAGGGGTCTAGCGGGGGGTATGCGGGGGGAGCTGTCTTTT	CASSHPRGLAGGMRGELSF
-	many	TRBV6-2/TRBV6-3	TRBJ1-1	TGTGCCAGCAGCGGGGGGAACACTGAAGCTTTCTTT	CASSGGNTEAFF
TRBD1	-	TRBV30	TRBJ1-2	TGTGCCTGGAGGTATACAGGGGATGGCTACACCTTC	CAWRYTGDGYTF
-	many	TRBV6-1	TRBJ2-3	TGTGCCAGCAGCCCCAACCGGGGCACAGATACGCAGTATTTT	CASSPNRGTDTQYF
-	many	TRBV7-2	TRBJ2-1	TGTGCCAGCAGCTTAGGACAATCGGATGAGCAGTTCTTC	CASSLGQSDEQFF
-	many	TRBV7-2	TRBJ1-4	TGTGCCAGCAGCTCGTACAGAAGCGATGAAAAACTGTTTTTT	CASSSYRSDEKLFF
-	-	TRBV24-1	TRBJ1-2	TGTACAACCAGTGAATCCGGGGCCTTTACCTACACCTTC	CTTSESGAFTYTF
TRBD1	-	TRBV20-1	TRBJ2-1	TGCAGTGCTAGAGAGGGGACAGTTCATTACAATGAGCAGTTCTTC	CSAREGTVHYNEQFF
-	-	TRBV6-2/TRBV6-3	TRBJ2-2	TGTGCCATCAGTGCCTGTACTGGGGCCGGGGAGCTGTTTTTT	CAISACTGAGELFF
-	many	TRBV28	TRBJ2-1	TGTGCCAGCAGTAAGGACATTCCGGATGAGCAGTTCTTC	CASSKDIPDEQFF
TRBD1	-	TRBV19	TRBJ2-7	TGTGCCAGCGCACCCACAGGGGGAGTCTCCTACGAGCAGTACTTC	CASAPTGGVSYEQYF
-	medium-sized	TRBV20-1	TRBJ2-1	TGCAGTGCTAGGAAGGGGGCGGGCGGGGATGAGCAGTTCTTC	CSARKGAGGDEQFF
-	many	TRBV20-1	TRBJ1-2	TGCAGTGGATACTCGTCCTTCTATGGCTACACCTTC	CSGYSSFYGYTF
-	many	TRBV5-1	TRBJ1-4	TGCGCCAGCCGCATGACCGGGACGGATGAAAAACTGTTTTTT	CASRMTGTDEKLFF
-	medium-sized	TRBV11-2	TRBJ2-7	TGTGCCAGCAGCTTAGATCCCGTCGACTACGAGCAGTACTTC	CASSLDPVDYEQYF
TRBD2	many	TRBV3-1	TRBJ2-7	TGTGCCAGCAGCCAAGGTTTTGGCGGGGGGGCAAGCGAGCAGTACTTC	CASSQGFGGGASEQYF
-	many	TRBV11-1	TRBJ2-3	TGTGCCAGCAGCCTGGACCTTAGCACAGATACGCAGTATTTT	CASSLDLSTDTQYF
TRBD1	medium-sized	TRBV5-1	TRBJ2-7	TGCGCCAGCAGCCGTTCCCGGGACAGCTACGAGCAGTACTTC	CASSRSRDSYEQYF
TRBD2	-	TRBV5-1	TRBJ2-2	TGCGCCAGCAGCCAACTAGCGGGGGGATCCGGGGAGCTGTTTTTT	CASSQLAGGSGELFF
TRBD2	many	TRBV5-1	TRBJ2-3	TGCGCCAGCAGCCCCGGGACTAGCGGGAGTGATACGCAGTATTTT	CASSPGTSGSDTQYF
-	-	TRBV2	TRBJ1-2	TGTGCCAGCATGGCCGAGCCGGGACACAACTATGTCTACACCTTC	CASMAEPGHNYVYTF
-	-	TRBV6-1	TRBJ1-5	TGTGCCAGCAGTGAATTATCAGCATATAGCAATCAGCCCCAGCATTTT	CASSELSAYSNQPQHF
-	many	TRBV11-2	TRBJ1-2	TGTGCCACCCGCGGCACCTATGGCTACACCTTC	CATRGTYGYTF
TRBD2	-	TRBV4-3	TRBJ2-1	TGCGCCAGCAGCCAAGATCCACTCGGGGCCGGGAGGAATGAGCAGTTCTTC	CASSQDPLGAGRNEQFF
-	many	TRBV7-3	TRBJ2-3	TGTGCCAGCAGTCAGCCGCCAGATACGCAGTATTTT	CASSQPPDTQYF
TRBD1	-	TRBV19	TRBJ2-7	TGTGCCAGTAGTAATTCCGGGACAGGGTCTTACGAGCAGTACTTC	CASSNSGTGSYEQYF
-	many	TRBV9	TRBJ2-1	TGTGCCAGCAGCGTAGCGATAGTTAATGAGCAGTTCTTC	CASSVAIVNEQFF
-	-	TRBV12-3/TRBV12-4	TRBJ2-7	TGTGCCAGCAGTATCAGGGGGGGTGCCCACGAGCAGTACTTC	CASSIRGGAHEQYF
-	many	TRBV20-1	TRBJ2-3	TGCAGTGCCCGACACTTTGGGAGGACAGATACGCAGTATTTT	CSARHFGRTDTQYF